The clone carrying this T cell receptor beta chain was detected only a few times. The target antigen is unknown. V was cut by 3 bases and J by 0 bases, with 15 bases left in between. Germline CDR1 and CDR2: ENHRY and SYGVKD. CDR3 length equals 17 residues. TCRdb ran MiXCR on the 5' RACE reads and lists one entry per CDR3 protein. The table includes 160,000 or so distinct CDR3 sequences, roughly 31% detected once. The sample originates from a study of T-cell memory formation after mild COVID-19. As for the study in general: TCR clusters were largely donor specific. Whole-study results and caveats: Among clones peaking at day 37 in the second wave, SARS-CoV-2 specificity remained unconfirmed. Later expanders leaned CD4+, whereas clones that contracted between day 15 and 85 were balanced CD4/CD8. CD4+ clones that contracted lay mainly in CM and EM; CD8+ ones lay in EMRA.

This clonotype was sampled from an adult woman who had mild COVID-19 (a few samples of this study predate the infection). Cell type and time point are not known. Sequencing was done on a sample of PBMCs or a T cell subset sorted from them (not recorded which). V is TRBV10-3 and J is TRBJ1-3; perhaps TRBD1 as D (5 bases). The CDR3 nucleotides are TGTGCCATCAGTGACAGAGAGGGACGGAGCTCTGGAAACACCATATATTTT. Translated: CAISDREGRSSGNTIYF.